This T cell receptor beta chain derives from a study of yellow fever vaccine responses in identical twins. General observations from the study: Twins' vaccine T cell responses reportedly seemed partly convergent and partly personalized.

There are 11 residues in the CDR3. Germline V lookup: CDR1 DFQATT, CDR2 SNEGSKA (reference sequence). V lost 6 bases and J 6 bases, leaving 12 bases between the germline ends. TCRdb re-derived calls from the RT-PCR reads in MiXCR, one entry per CDR3 protein. The repertoire has 14,000 or so distinct CDR3 sequences, approximately 88% of them found once; the top ten carry 0.67%. Details on this clonotype: Its antigen is not identified.

V and J are TRBV20-1 and TRBJ2-7, with TRBD2 as a possible D gene (5 bases). Source: T cells from blood (PBMCs), unsorted or a sorted subset (not recorded which), taken before or after yellow fever vaccination (not recorded which). This TCR was sampled from a woman between 18 and 30 years old who received the yellow fever vaccine. The CDR3 sequence is CSAAPRGEQYF. The CDR3 DNA sequence: TGCAGTGCCGCACCCCGGGGCGAGCAGTACTTC.